What follows are 12 T cell receptor beta chains derived from one specimen sequenced in a study of cytomegalovirus exposure and HLA in healthy donors. With 60 Vbeta and 13 Jbeta primers, the PCR was carried out. Only in-frame clones appear in the TCRdb table, and some are missing; sequencing was by immunoSEQ multiplex PCR. The sample includes tens of thousands of clones. Specimen: PBMCs. The receptors were gathered from a man aged 30 to 45 in good health and CMV-seropositive.

The J gene is TRBJ2-1, the V gene TRBV7-3; 8 bases are a match to TRBD2. This CDR3 contains 17 residues. Germline V gene sequence: CDR1 SGHTA, CDR2 FQGTGA. The junction had 15 bases not matched to a gene; V was cut back by 6 bases and J by 5 bases. The CDR3 is CASSPDLGGASDNEQFF. Here the CDR3 DNA reads TGTGCCAGCAGTCCAGACCTCGGGGGGGCATCCGACAATGAGCAGTTCTTC.

J is TRBJ2-3 and V is TRBV9; 10 bases are a match to TRBD2. This CDR3 region has 16 residues. V was clipped by 2 bases and J by 4 bases; unmatched bases: 7. CDR1 and CDR2 from the germline V gene are SGDLS and YYNGEE. The CDR3 nucleotides are TGTGCCAGCAGCGTCTGGTTAGCGGGAGGTGCAGATACGCAGTATTTT. Translated, it gives CASSVWLAGGADTQYF.

The chain joins TRBV19 to TRBJ2-5; 11 bases line up with TRBD2. CDR1 and CDR2 from the germline V gene are LNHDA and SQIVND (reference sequence). The junction had 5 bases not matched to a gene; V was cut back by 3 bases and J by 5 bases. This CDR3 comprises 15 residues. The CDR3 loop is CASSISGGAMETQYF. The CDR3 DNA is TGTGCCAGTAGTATTAGCGGGGGGGCCATGGAGACCCAGTACTTC.

The V gene is TRBV6-8, the J gene TRBJ2-7, with 9 nucleotides matching TRBD1. This CDR3 spans 17 amino acids. Losses at the gene ends were 2 bases for V and 3 bases for J; bases not matched to a gene: 11. Germline CDR1 and CDR2: MNHGY and SAAAGT. DNA for the CDR3: TGTGCCAGCAGTTACCCGAAACCGACAGGGGGATTCTACGAGCAGTACTTC. Protein product: CASSYPKPTGGFYEQYF.

With regard to this clone: The junction shows a germline mismatch at one end, possibly a read error. The J gene is TRBJ2-7, the V gene TRBV6-1; possible D gene TRBD1, 6 bases. The germline gives CDR1 MNHNS, CDR2 SASEGT. This CDR3 spans 13 amino acids. This CDR3 is CASSEGRGTHSDF. The CDR3 nucleotides are TGTGCCAGCAGTGAGGGCAGGGGTACCCATAGTGACTTC.

V gene TRBV4-1 combines with J gene TRBJ2-5, with D uncertain. Per germline, CDR1 MGHRA and CDR2 YSYEKL. V was trimmed by 3 bases and J by 0 bases, leaving 11 bases between them. The CDR3 sequence is 15 residues long. CDR3 in DNA: TGCGCCAGCAGCCAGGATAACAGTTACCAAGAGACCCAGTACTTC. Translating it yields CASSQDNSYQETQYF.

The chain recombines TRBV5-1 with TRBJ1-5, with TRBD1 identical over 7 bases. CDR1 and CDR2 (germline): SGHRS, YFSETQ. Losses at the gene ends were 4 bases for V and 3 bases for J; bases not matched to a gene: 4. CDR3 length equals 14 residues. CDR3 DNA: TGCGCCAGCAGCCCCGGGACAGCCAATCAGCCCCAGCATTTT. Its translation is CASSPGTANQPQHF.

The chain carries TRBV5-1 and TRBJ2-5, with 9 bases matching TRBD2. The DNA end is a closer match to TRBJ2-7, so the J assignment may be wrong. The CDR3 spans 15 residues. CDR1 and CDR2 (germline): SGHRS, YFSETQ. The CDR3 DNA follows: TGCGCCAGCAGCCCGGGACAACTAGCGGGCTACGAGCAGTACTTC. Protein: CASSPGQLAGYEQYF.

The gene calls are TRBV7-6 and TRBJ2-5; 8 bases agree with TRBD1. This CDR3 has 15 residues. The V and J ends lost 6 bases and 2 bases, in that order; junction bases with no gene match: 8. Germline CDR1 reads SGHVS; CDR2 reads FNYEAQ. CDR3 in amino acids: CASSSRRTGQETQYF. The CDR3 DNA follows: TGTGCCAGCAGTTCGCGGAGGACAGGGCAAGAGACCCAGTACTTC.

The J gene is TRBJ2-6, the V gene TRBV2; D is ambiguous. This CDR3 spans 19 amino acids. Germline CDR1 is SNHLY and CDR2 is FYNNEI. V lost 3 bases and J 1 base, leaving 19 bases between the germline ends. Here the CDR3 reads CASSDNSLSPPSGANVLTF. DNA of the CDR3: TGTGCCAGCAGTGATAACAGTCTCTCCCCTCCTTCTGGGGCCAACGTCCTGACTTTC. The variable domain in full, completed from reference TRBV2 and TRBJ2-6, reads EPEVTQTPSHQVTQMGQEVILRCVPISNHLYFYWYRQILGQKVEFLVSFYNNEISEKSEIFDDQFSVERPDGSNFTLKIRSTKLEDSAMYFCASSDNSLSPPSGANVLTFGAGSRLTVL.

This sequence joins TRBV23-1 and TRBJ2-1; 7 bases align to TRBD2. TRBV23-1 is assigned to the ORF class and has an uncertain function. The CDR3 spans 17 residues. The trim removed 2 bases at V and 7 bases at J, leaving 14 bases unmatched. The CDR3 is CASSQVSRRGRVNEQFF. The CDR3 coding sequence is TGCGCCAGCAGTCAAGTCTCGCGAAGAGGGAGGGTGAATGAGCAGTTCTTC.

The V and J genes are TRBV11-2 and TRBJ1-1, with unresolved D. CDR3 size: 14 residues. V lost 1 base and J lost 5, with 11 bases in between. The V gene's germline CDR1 is SGHAT and CDR2 FQNNGV. CDR3 residues: CASSLVRVETEAFF. The CDR3 nucleotides read TGTGCCAGCAGCTTAGTCCGGGTTGAGACTGAAGCTTTCTTT.